A selection of T cell receptor beta chains follows, all from one sample in a study of Graves' ophthalmopathy and Graves' hyperthyroidism. TCRdb analysed the multiplex PCR reads with MiXCR anew, one entry per CDR3 protein. The data show some 520,000 distinct CDR3 sequences, approximately 14% seen once. What was sequenced was blood. The receptors here all came from a woman in her twenties or thirties with Graves' ophthalmopathy. CDR3s include the opening cysteine and the closing phenylalanine or tryptophan. D genes are given only for firm matches. Expanded clones get a size class; other rows say once, few or many, or leave the size out.

j_gene	v_gene	d_gene	abundance	CDR3nt	CDR3aa
TRBJ1-1	TRBV6-1	.	many	TGTGCCAGCTCGCCCGAGGGCGGATGGACTGAAGCTTTCTTT	CASSPEGGWTEAFF
TRBJ1-1	TRBV6-5	.	many	TGTGCCAGCAGTTACCGGACTTCCAACACTGAAGCTTTCTTT	CASSYRTSNTEAFF
TRBJ2-7	TRBV19	.	many	TGTGCCAGTAGTATAGCGCTAGCGAGTACCTACGAGCAGTACTTC	CASSIALASTYEQYF
TRBJ2-5	TRBV6-5	TRBD2	few	TGTGCCAGCAGTACTAGCGGGGGGGTGTTAGAGACCCAGTACTTC	CASSTSGGVLETQYF
TRBJ2-5	TRBV12-3/TRBV12-4	.	many	TGTGCCAGTGCCCAGTACCAAGAGACCCAGTACTTC	CASAQYQETQYF
TRBJ2-1	TRBV12-3/TRBV12-4	.	.	TGTGCCAGCAGTTCCGCCGGGACCAACAATGAGCAGTTCTTC	CASSSAGTNNEQFF
TRBJ2-5	TRBV24-1	TRBD1	many	TGTGCCACCTCACAGGGGGGTCAAGAGACCCAGTACTTC	CATSQGGQETQYF
TRBJ2-2	TRBV18	TRBD2	many	TGTGCCAGCTCAAAACTAGCGACAGACACCGGGGAGCTGTTTTTT	CASSKLATDTGELFF
TRBJ1-2	TRBV29-1	.	many	TGCAGCGACCGGGACCCAACAAAGAATGGCTACACCTTC	CSDRDPTKNGYTF
TRBJ1-5	TRBV4-1	.	few	TGCGCCAGCAGCCAAACTACAGGGAATTGGCAGCATTTT	CASSQTTGNWQHF
TRBJ2-7	TRBV12-3/TRBV12-4	.	many	TGTGCCAGCAGTTTAGACGGACTCGTGCAGTACTTC	CASSLDGLVQYF
TRBJ1-2	TRBV12-3/TRBV12-4	.	many	TGTGCCAGCAGTGCCTCGACAGGATTCTATGGCTACACCTTC	CASSASTGFYGYTF
TRBJ2-7	TRBV3-1	.	few	TGTGCCAGCAGCCAGTACAGATACGAGCAGTACTTC	CASSQYRYEQYF
TRBJ2-5	TRBV19	TRBD2	many	TGTGCCAGTAGTCCCGGCGGGACTAGGGGTCGGGAGACCCAGTACTTC	CASSPGGTRGRETQYF
TRBJ2-7	TRBV4-1	TRBD2	few	TGCGCCAGCAGCCAACAAACCCCGGGGGGGTTCGAGCAGTACTTC	CASSQQTPGGFEQYF
TRBJ2-7	TRBV28	.	many	TGTGCCACGTACTCGGGTCTTACCTACGAGCAGTACTTC	CATYSGLTYEQYF
TRBJ2-5	TRBV20-1	.	.	TGCAGTGCTAGTAGTCCAGGGGGGGAGACCCAGTACTTC	CSASSPGGETQYF
TRBJ1-2	TRBV30	TRBD1	many	TGTGCCAGAACACCCGGGACAGGGGGAGACGGCTACACCTTC	CARTPGTGGDGYTF
TRBJ2-7	TRBV28	TRBD1	many	TGTGCCAGCAGTTCCCACCGGACAGGGAGATACGAGCAGTACTTC	CASSSHRTGRYEQYF
TRBJ2-2	TRBV5-1	TRBD2	many	TGCGCCAGCAGCATTAGCGGGAGGAACACCGGGGAGCTGTTTTTT	CASSISGRNTGELFF
TRBJ2-2	TRBV29-1	.	many	TGCAGCGTTGAATTACTTAGCGGCCCGAACACCGGGGAGCTGTTTTTT	CSVELLSGPNTGELFF